This is a list of T cell receptor beta chains from one sample in a study of T cells after yellow fever vaccination. TCRdb reprocessed the 5' RACE reads via MiXCR and lists one record per CDR3 protein. Here the sample spans 200,000 to 250,000 distinct CDR3 sequences, under 3.5% being singletons. Sample: CD4+ T cells sorted from PBMCs, taken 10 days after the yellow fever booster vaccination. Receptor source: a man younger than 35 who received the YFV17D yellow fever vaccine. CDR3s leave out the opening cysteine and the closing phenylalanine or tryptophan. Fields, in order: CDR3 protein, J gene, V gene.

ASSAGGPLTEAF TRBJ1-1 TRBV7-2
ASSFTGDSNEQF TRBJ2-1 TRBV7-9
SARQGIDEQY TRBJ2-7 TRBV20-1
SARASGGVRSGNTIY TRBJ1-3 TRBV20-1
ASSLRGQYYGYT TRBJ1-2 TRBV7-9
ASSTPVPQETQY TRBJ2-5 TRBV19
ASSLVGQGANQPQH TRBJ1-5 TRBV5-5
ASSRGLRTDTQY TRBJ2-3 TRBV18
ASSRVAGQGAGEQF TRBJ2-1 TRBV3-1
ASSVEAVPTVQY TRBJ2-7 TRBV9
ASSLQAGGRDEQF TRBJ2-1 TRBV7-3
ASSLQGRSYGYT TRBJ1-2 TRBV5-4
ASTAGSGIPTEAF TRBJ1-1 TRBV5-1
ASSQVPPNYGYT TRBJ1-2 TRBV4-3
ASSHGPNTEAF TRBJ1-1 TRBV12-3/TRBV12-4